What follows describes a single TCR beta chain. This entry comes from a study of blood T cell repertoires in COVID-19. The overall study: The origin of the acute and convalescent COVID-19 samples was the United States, Italy and Spain. PBMCs, B-cell-depleted T cells, or T cells provided the cDNA or gDNA that made up the material.

Measured with immunoSEQ multiplex PCR; TCRdb has only the in-frame clones, and not every one. The data contain some 190,000 clones, about 85% of them singletons. During active infection, Seattle patients enrolled and were then monitored through disease. The CDR3 loop spans 15 amino acids. Trimming removed 0 bases from V and 5 bases from J; junction bases left unmatched: 4. Germline CDR1 is SGHDT and CDR2 is YYEEEE. Sequencing was done on a sample of peripheral blood. This receptor was obtained from a man at least 80 years old with COVID-19, enrolled during active disease. V and J are TRBV5-6 and TRBJ1-1; 10 nucleotides match TRBD1. CDR3 in DNA: TGTGCCAGCAGCTTGGGGACAGGGGGTGGGACTGAAGCTTTCTTT. Its protein product is CASSLGTGGGTEAFF. The variable domain in full, completed from reference TRBV5-6 and TRBJ1-1, reads DAGVTQSPTHLIKTRGQQVTLRCSPKSGHDTVSWYQQALGQGPQFIFQYYEEEERQRGNFPDRFSGHQFPNYSSELNVNALLLGDSALYLCASSLGTGGGTEAFFGQGTRLTVV.